This TCR beta chain was identified during a study of T-cell memory formation after mild COVID-19. Using its own MiXCR run on the 5' RACE reads, TCRdb lists one record per CDR3 protein. The sample lists roughly 150,000 distinct CDR3 sequences; less than 25% were seen once. This clonotype was found a few times. V gave up 5 bases and J gave up 2 bases, with 22 bases separating them. This CDR3 contains 17 residues. CDR1 SEHNR and CDR2 FQNEAQ come from the germline V gene (reference sequence). The sequence came from an adult woman who had mild COVID-19 (a few samples of this study predate the infection). Cell type and time point are not known. The V and J genes are TRBV7-9 and TRBJ2-7; D unresolved. Sequencing was performed on PBMCs or a T cell subset sorted from them (not recorded which). DNA for the CDR3: TGTGCCAGCAGCCCAGTCAGCGTCCTTAGTACCACCTACGAGCAGTACTTC. As protein: CASSPVSVLSTTYEQYF. Looking up the rest from reference TRBV7-9 and TRBJ2-7 gives the full variable domain: DTGVSQNPRHKITKRGQNVTFRCDPISEHNRLYWYRQTLGQGPEFLTYFQNEAQLEKSRLLSDRFSAERPKGSFSTLEIQRTEQGDSAMYLCASSPVSVLSTTYEQYFGPGTRLTVT.